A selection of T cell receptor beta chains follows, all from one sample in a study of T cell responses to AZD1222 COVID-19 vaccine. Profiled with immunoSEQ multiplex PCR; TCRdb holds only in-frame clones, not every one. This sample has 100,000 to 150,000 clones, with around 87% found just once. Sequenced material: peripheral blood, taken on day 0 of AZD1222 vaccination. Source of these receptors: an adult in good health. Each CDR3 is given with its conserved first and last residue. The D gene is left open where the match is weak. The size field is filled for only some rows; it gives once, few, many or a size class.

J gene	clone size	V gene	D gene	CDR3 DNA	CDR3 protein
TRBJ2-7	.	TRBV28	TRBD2	TGTGCCAGCAGTCCATACCCAGGGACTAGCGGGATTATGGACGAGCAGTACTTC	CASSPYPGTSGIMDEQYF
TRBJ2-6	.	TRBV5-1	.	TGCGCCAGCAGCTTTCCCGGACGTTCTGGGGCCAACGTCCTGACTTTC	CASSFPGRSGANVLTF
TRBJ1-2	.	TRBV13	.	TGTGCCAGCATTAGTTATCGGGACGGGTATGGCTACACCTTC	CASISYRDGYGYTF
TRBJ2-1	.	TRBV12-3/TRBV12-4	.	TGTGCCAGCAGTTTGAGTGGTGAGCAGTTCTTC	CASSLSGEQFF
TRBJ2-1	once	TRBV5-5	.	TGTGCCAGCACCTTGGAAACGACCTCCTACAATGAGCAGTTCTTC	CASTLETTSYNEQFF
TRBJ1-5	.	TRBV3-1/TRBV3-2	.	TGTGCCACTCCCGCGGGGGGGGCAGGGTGCAATCAGCCCCAGCATTTT	CATPAGGAGCNQPQHF
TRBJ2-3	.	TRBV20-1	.	TGCAGTGCTAGTTCTAATCGAGATACGCAGTATTTT	CSASSNRDTQYF
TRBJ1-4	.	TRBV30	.	TGTGCCTGGAGTGTATCCACAGGGATTGAAAAACTGTTTTTT	CAWSVSTGIEKLFF
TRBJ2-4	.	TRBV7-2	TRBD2	TGTGCCAGCAGCTTAGCCGGACTAGGGAAAAACATTCAGTACTTC	CASSLAGLGKNIQYF
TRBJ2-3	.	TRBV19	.	TGTGCCAGTAGTGACGAGCGGGACAGATCAGATACGCAGTATTTT	CASSDERDRSDTQYF
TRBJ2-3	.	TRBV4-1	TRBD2	TGCGCCAGCAGCCAAGAATTAGCGGGAGGGAAAGATACGCAGTATTTT	CASSQELAGGKDTQYF
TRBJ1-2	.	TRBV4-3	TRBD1	TGCGCCAGCAGCCAAGTCCGGGACAGGGGTCGTGGGAACTATGGCTACACCTTC	CASSQVRDRGRGNYGYTF
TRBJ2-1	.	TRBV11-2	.	TGTGCCAGCAGCCCGGGGAGGGGGCGCGATGAGCAGTTCTTC	CASSPGRGRDEQFF
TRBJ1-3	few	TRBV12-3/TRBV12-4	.	TGTGCCAGCAGACGGGGGTCTGGAAACACCATATATTTT	CASRRGSGNTIYF
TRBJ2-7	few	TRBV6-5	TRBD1	TGTGCCAGCAGTTTGGGAGTGGCAGGGGGTAACGAGCAGTACTTC	CASSLGVAGGNEQYF
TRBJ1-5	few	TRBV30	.	TGTGCCTGGAGTGTACGGGCAGGGGATCAGCCCCAGCATTTT	CAWSVRAGDQPQHF
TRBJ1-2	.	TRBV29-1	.	TGCAGCGTTGATCCCCCGGGGGCCCTCGGAGGGATTGGGAACTATGGCTACACCTTC	CSVDPPGALGGIGNYGYTF
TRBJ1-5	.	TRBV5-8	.	TGTGCCAGCAGCTTGGAAGGGACACAGGATCAGCCCCAGCATTTT	CASSLEGTQDQPQHF
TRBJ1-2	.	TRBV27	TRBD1	TGTGCCAGCCGTCGAACAGGGGGCGGCCCCTCTATTTATGGCTACACCTTC	CASRRTGGGPSIYGYTF